The subject of this entry is one T cell receptor (beta chain). The data were obtained in a study of CD8+ T cells in alopecia areata. This sample's treatment: oral pan-JAK inhibitor, 5-10 mg twice daily. Per the germline V gene, CDR1 is MNHEY and CDR2 is SVGAGI. Trimming pared 0 bases from V and 1 base from J, leaving 10 bases between. This CDR3 contains 15 residues. In each case, RNA was isolated and then reverse transcribed into cDNA as the sequencing template. Here immunoSEQ multiplex PCR was the method, and the copy in TCRdb shows in-frame clones only, minus some. The repertoire consists of 110,000 or so clones, with less than 70% occurring once and the leading ten covering about 3.3%.

The sequencing here drew on CD4+ T cells sorted from blood, taken at week 24, from a patient treated with tofacitinib. The chain links TRBV6-5 to TRBJ2-7, with TRBD2 as a possible D gene (5 bases). This TCR was recovered from a human donor with alopecia areata. The CDR3 region has the DNA TGTGCCAGCAGTTACTCTCCGCGGACTTCCTACGAGCAGTACTTC. Amino acids: CASSYSPRTSYEQYF.